These T cell receptor beta chains were read from a single sample in a study of cytomegalovirus exposure and HLA in healthy donors. Sequencing used immunoSEQ multiplex PCR; TCRdb keeps in-frame clones, though not all of them. Here the sample spans about 140,000 clones, roughly 72% being singletons. The sequenced material came from PBMCs. These receptors all come from a man in his forties in good health and CMV-seronegative. Each CDR3 is given with its conserved first and last residue. The D gene is left open where the match is weak. A clone size is listed for some rows: how often the clone was seen (once, few, many), or a class if it is expanded.

TRBJ1-1,TRBD1,TRBV5-1,NA,CASSLARGTGATEAFF,TGCGCCAGCAGCTTGGCCCGAGGAACAGGGGCTACTGAAGCTTTCTTT
TRBJ1-4,TRBD1,TRBV5-1,few,CASSTRQGVGEKLFF,TGCGCCAGCAGCACCCGACAGGGGGTAGGGGAAAAACTGTTTTTT
TRBJ2-7,NA,TRBV7-8,NA,CASSLERDIFYEQYF,TGTGCCAGCAGCTTAGAAAGGGACATTTTCTACGAGCAGTACTTC
TRBJ1-6,TRBD1,TRBV7-8,few,CASSLARDSRRSPLHF,TGTGCCAGCAGCTTAGCCCGGGACAGCCGCAGATCACCCCTCCACTTT
TRBJ2-7,NA,TRBV7-9,few,CASSFPGRPYEQYF,TGTGCCAGCAGCTTTCCAGGAAGGCCCTACGAGCAGTACTTC
TRBJ2-7,NA,TRBV6-6,few,CASSYPPGRSSYEQYF,TGTGCCAGCAGTTACCCTCCTGGGAGGAGCTCCTACGAGCAGTACTTC
TRBJ1-6,TRBD1,TRBV13,NA,CASRTGQGAYSPLHF,TGTGCCAGCAGGACAGGACAGGGGGCGTATTCACCCCTCCACTTT
TRBJ2-1,NA,TRBV15,NA,CATSRDGSREEQFF,TGTGCCACCAGCAGAGATGGGAGCCGGGAAGAGCAGTTCTTC
TRBJ1-2,TRBD1,TRBV5-4,NA,CASSLAGAGGYGYTF,TGTGCCAGCAGCTTGGCCGGGGCAGGGGGGTATGGCTACACCTTC
TRBJ1-2,NA,TRBV28,few,CASSLGGWYGYTF,TGTGCCAGCAGTTTGGGGGGTTGGTATGGCTACACCTTC
TRBJ2-6,NA,TRBV7-2,NA,CASLRRSGANVLTF,TGTGCCAGCCTCCGGCGGTCTGGGGCCAACGTCCTGACTTTC
TRBJ2-7,TRBD1,TRBV2,NA,CASSENRGPYEQYF,TGTGCCAGCAGTGAAAACAGGGGTCCCTACGAGCAGTACTTC
TRBJ1-5,NA,TRBV30,NA,CAWSVRRRTNTYSNQPQHF,TGTGCCTGGAGTGTACGCCGCCGGACTAACACGTATAGCAATCAGCCCCAGCATTTT
TRBJ2-2,NA,TRBV19,few,CASSTGQGGLGGELFF,TGTGCCAGTAGTACCGGGCAGGGGGGCCTGGGCGGGGAGCTGTTTTTT
TRBJ1-2,NA,TRBV19,NA,CASSTDRRGYTF,TGTGCCAGTAGTACCGACAGGCGCGGCTACACCTTC
TRBJ2-3,TRBD2,TRBV7-2,NA,CASSLEGRGDTDTQYF,TGTGCCAGCAGCTTAGAGGGGCGGGGGGACACAGATACGCAGTATTTT
TRBJ1-2,NA,TRBV5-4,NA,CASSLMGNYGYTF,TGTGCCAGCAGCTTGATGGGCAACTATGGCTACACCTTC
TRBJ2-7,TRBD2,TRBV6-5,few,CASSSGGRLPYEQYF,TGTGCCAGCAGTTCGGGCGGGAGGCTCCCCTACGAGCAGTACTTC